The clone carrying this T cell receptor beta chain has a handful of counts. Other DNA variants within this sample encode the same CDR3. From germline, CDR1 is MNHNY and CDR2 SVGAGI (reference sequence). The CDR3 sequence is 12 residues long. The ends were cut back, 3 bases at V and 6 bases at J, with 8 bases in the middle. The source of the sample is a study of blood T cell repertoires in COVID-19. Study details: Samples came from the United States, Italy and Spain, spanning acute and convalescent COVID-19.

Individuals drawn from approximately 26 US areas were about 18 to 100 years old. The data were produced by immunoSEQ multiplex PCR, yet TCRdb's version contains in-frame clones alone and is incomplete. There are about 240,000 clones in the sample; around 88% occur only once, and less than 4% lies in the top ten. The sample taken for sequencing was PBMCs or T cells enriched from blood (not recorded which). The source of this sequence is a woman in her 40s with acute COVID-19. The chain employs TRBV6-6 and TRBJ1-2, with a tentative D call TRBD1 (5 bases). CDR3 amino acids: CASSYSRDGYTF. CDR3 DNA sequence: TGTGCCAGCAGTTATAGCAGGGATGGCTACACCTTC.